These 24 T cell receptor beta chains were sequenced from one sample in a study of blood T cells in healthy people across ages. Primed by a sample-barcoded 5' primer and a J-beta primer mix, a second PCR proceeded for roughly 6 to 12 cycles. TCRdb redid the calling of the 5' RACE reads with MiXCR, one entry per CDR3 protein. Of 1.5 million to 2 million distinct CDR3 sequences listed, 49% are singletons. The specimen was blood. Receptors originate from a woman between 35 and 50 years old in good health.

The gene calls are TRBV10-3 and TRBJ2-5, with TRBD2 matching over 8 bases. The CDR3 loop spans 15 amino acids. Germline CDR1 is ENHRY and CDR2 is SYGVKD. V was pared by 6 bases and J by 3 bases, with 9 bases of the junction left unmatched. In DNA form, the CDR3 reads TGTGCCATCAGAACGGAACGGGGGGGGGAAGAGACCCAGTACTTC. Protein: CAIRTERGGEETQYF.

The J gene is TRBJ2-5, the V gene TRBV4-3; 10 nucleotides line up with TRBD1. The junction had 3 bases not matched to a gene; V was cut back by 1 base and J by 4 bases. CDR1 and CDR2 (germline): LGHNA, YSLEER. The CDR3 spans 15 residues. Here the CDR3 reads CASSQVGTGVETQYF. The CDR3 DNA follows: TGCGCCAGCAGCCAAGTAGGGACAGGGGTAGAGACCCAGTACTTC.

The chain combines TRBV2 with TRBJ2-1; the D gene is possibly TRBD1 (5 bases). This CDR3 has 14 amino acids. Trimming shortened V by 7 bases and J by 3 bases, and 13 bases separated the two germline ends. Germline CDR1 SNHLY, CDR2 FYNNEI. CDR3 residues: CASTTGALYNEQFF. The CDR3 DNA is TGTGCCAGCACAACAGGAGCCCTCTACAATGAGCAGTTCTTC.

This clonotype was seen a handful of times. CDR3 region: CASTLQRVAETQYF. The DNA for the CDR3 is TGTGCCAGCACCCTCCAGCGGGTCGCGGAGACCCAGTACTTC. The chain combines TRBV6-2 or TRBV6-3 with TRBJ2-5; TRBD2 might be the D (6 bases). The germline V and J ends were trimmed by 7 bases and 5 bases, with 17 bases remaining between them. Germline V lookup: CDR1 MNHEY, CDR2 SVGEGT. The CDR3 extends over 14 amino acids.

This chain links TRBV3-1 with TRBJ2-4; D might be TRBD1 (5 bases). TRBJ2-7 matches the DNA end more closely, so the J call is doubtful. Germline V gene sequence: CDR1 LGHDT, CDR2 YNNKEL (reference sequence). The CDR3 has 15 amino acids. The CDR3 nucleotides read TGTGCCAGCAGCCTTCATCGGCCAGGACAATACGAGCAGTACTTC. It yields the protein CASSLHRPGQYEQYF.

This clonotype appeared a few times. The DNA for the CDR3 is TGTGCCAGCAGCTCCACCGGGACAGGGGAGACGAATGGCTACACCTTC. Its protein is CASSSTGTGETNGYTF. The chain recombines TRBV7-9 with TRBJ1-2; 10 nucleotides align to TRBD1. Trimming cost V 4 bases and J 6 bases; bases outside gene matches: 11. The CDR3 totals 16 residues. Germline assignment: CDR1 SEHNR and CDR2 FQNEAQ (reference sequence).

J is TRBJ2-6 and V is TRBV6-6, with a possible D match to TRBD1 (5 bases). Germline-derived CDR1 and CDR2 are MNHNY and SVGAGI (reference sequence). The V end was cut by 0 bases, the J end by 6 bases, with 6 bases between. CDR3 length: 14 residues. CDR3 residues: CASSYSGEANVLTF. CDR3 DNA: TGTGCCAGCAGTTACTCAGGGGAGGCCAACGTCCTGACTTTC.

The CDR3 nucleotides read TGTGCCACCCAGGGGCCGATCTCCTATAATTCACCCCTCCACTTT. Its protein is CATQGPISYNSPLHF. The chain recombines TRBV25-1 with TRBJ1-6; D might be TRBD1 (6 bases). The V gene lost 10 bases and the J gene lost 0 bases, with 13 bases spanning the gap. Germline CDR1 and CDR2: MGHDK and SYGVNS. CDR3 length equals 15 residues.

The J gene is TRBJ2-7, the V gene TRBV7-6; either TRBD1 or TRBD2 may fit D (5 bases each). The V end lost 8 bases, the J end lost 3 bases, and 14 bases lay between the germline ends. CDR1 and CDR2 (germline): SGHVS, FNYEAQ. The CDR3 runs to 13 residues. This chain's CDR3 is CASRDGAGYEQYF. The CDR3 bases are TGTGCCAGCCGGGACGGGGCCGGCTACGAGCAGTACTTC.

This clonotype appeared a few times. The J gene is TRBJ2-1, the V gene TRBV6-2 or TRBV6-3; unclear D gene. The CDR3 sequence is 14 residues long. CDR1 and CDR2 (germline): MNHEY, SVGEGT. V was cut by 0 bases and J by 2 bases, with 5 bases left in between. CDR3 amino acids: CASSYSMAYNEQFF. The DNA of the CDR3 is TGTGCCAGCAGTTACTCGATGGCCTACAATGAGCAGTTCTTC.

V and J are TRBV6-2 or TRBV6-3 and TRBJ2-3; 8 nucleotides line up with TRBD2. The germline gives CDR1 MNHEY, CDR2 SVGEGT. This CDR3 is 11 amino acids long. J lost 9 bases, V lost 8 bases, and 4 bases had no gene match. The CDR3 loop is CASRGGITQYF. Written as DNA, the CDR3 is TGTGCCAGCCGGGGGGGGATAACGCAGTATTTT.

This clonotype was recorded a few times. The rearrangement uses TRBV7-2 and TRBJ2-5, with 8 positions matching TRBD2. The CDR3 runs 14 residues. Germline CDR1 SGHTA, CDR2 FQGNSA. V shed 5 bases and J 4 bases; nucleotides not matched to a gene: 6. CDR3: CASSPSAGVETQYF. CDR3 DNA: TGTGCCAGCAGCCCCTCAGCGGGGGTAGAGACCCAGTACTTC. Supplemented by reference TRBV7-2 and TRBJ2-5, the full variable domain reads GAGVSQSPSNKVTEKGKDVELRCDPISGHTALYWYRQSLGQGLEFLIYFQGNSAPDKSGLPSDRFSAERTGGSVSTLTIQRTQQEDSAVYLCASSPSAGVETQYFGPGTRLLVL.

This clonotype was seen only once. The chain recombines TRBV12-3 or TRBV12-4 with TRBJ1-4; tentatively, D is TRBD1 (5 bases). V was trimmed by 5 bases and J by 8 bases, leaving 12 bases between them. This CDR3 has 13 residues. The CDR3, as DNA: TGTGCCAGCAGTGGGGGGAACTCGGAAAAACTGTTTTTT. Protein sequence: CASSGGNSEKLFF.

The chain joins TRBV7-2 to TRBJ2-5; D not certain. Germline-derived CDR1 and CDR2 are SGHTA and FQGNSA. This CDR3 comprises 15 residues. Trimming removed 3 bases from V and 2 bases from J, with 13 bases in between. CDR3 nucleotide sequence: TGTGCCAGCAGCTTCACTCGCCTGGATCAAGAGACCCAGTACTTC. Its protein is CASSFTRLDQETQYF.

V usage is TRBV6-5 and J usage is TRBJ2-7, with a possible D match to TRBD2 (5 bases). The CDR3 length is 15 residues. V lost 4 bases, J lost 0 bases, and 13 bases lay in between. In germline, CDR1 is MNHEY, CDR2 SVGAGI. The CDR3 region is CASSSPGISSYEQYF. CDR3 DNA sequence: TGTGCCAGCAGTTCCCCCGGGATCAGCTCCTACGAGCAGTACTTC.

This rearrangement joins TRBV20-1 to TRBJ2-1; 9 bases are shared with TRBD2. V shed 0 bases and J 5 bases; nucleotides not matched to a gene: 11. The CDR3 is 17 residues long. Looked up from germline, CDR1 is DFQATT and CDR2 is SNEGSKA (reference sequence). The CDR3 DNA sequence: TGCAGTGCTAGAGATAGCTTTAGACTAGCGGCCAACAATGAGCAGTTCTTC. It yields the protein CSARDSFRLAANNEQFF.

This chain links TRBV24-1 with TRBJ2-7; TRBD1 aligns across 7 bases. Trimming at V came to 11 bases and at J to 2 bases, leaving 5 bases not matched to a gene. The V gene's germline CDR1 is KGHDR and CDR2 SFDVKD. The CDR3 has 12 residues. CDR3 in amino acids: CANRDRPYEQYF. For the CDR3, the DNA is TGTGCCAACAGGGACAGACCCTACGAGCAGTACTTC.

The chain carries TRBV5-4 and TRBJ1-2; D uncertain. Trimming left V 1 base short and J 2 bases short, with 9 bases between. The CDR3 is 14 amino acids. Germline CDR1 SGHNT, CDR2 YYREEE (reference sequence). CDR3 region: CASSLYGLNYGYTF. The CDR3 DNA follows: TGTGCCAGCAGCTTGTACGGCCTAAACTATGGCTACACCTTC.

Only a few counts were recorded for this clonotype. The chain carries TRBV4-1 and TRBJ2-4; D perhaps matches TRBD2 (6 bases). Germline loops: CDR1 MGHRA, CDR2 YSYEKL. The CDR3 totals 17 residues. Trimming cost V 1 base and J 6 bases, with 19 bases left between them. This CDR3 reads CASSQGGEGALRNIQYF. The DNA of the CDR3 is TGCGCCAGCAGCCAAGGCGGGGAAGGGGCCTTAAGAAACATTCAGTACTTC.

A few counts support this clonotype. The chain is built from TRBV18 and TRBJ2-5, with TRBD1 matching over 7 bases. This CDR3 is built from 14 residues. The germline gives CDR1 KGHSH, CDR2 LQKENI. V was clipped by 2 bases and J by 3 bases; unmatched bases: 3. The CDR3 region has the DNA TGTGCCAGCTCACCAGACAGGGTAGAAGAGACCCAGTACTTC. Encoded protein: CASSPDRVEETQYF.

This chain joins TRBV28 and TRBJ1-2; 7 bases match TRBD1. Trimming removed 6 bases from V and 2 bases from J; junction bases left unmatched: 9. The CDR3 covers 15 residues. Germline V gene data show CDR1 as MDHEN and CDR2 as SYDVKM. Here the CDR3 DNA reads TGTGCCAGCAGGCCGGTCAAACAGGGGAACTATGGCTACACCTTC. Amino acid sequence: CASRPVKQGNYGYTF.

V and J are TRBV20-1 and TRBJ2-4; D is uncertain. Between the trimmed V and J ends, which lost 3 bases and 13 bases, there was a span of 22 bases. Germline V lookup: CDR1 DFQATT, CDR2 SNEGSKA (reference sequence). This CDR3 has 14 amino acids. DNA of the CDR3: TGCAGTGCTAGCTCAAACTCCCCTTACAATGAGCAGTACTTC. Protein product: CSASSNSPYNEQYF.

V usage is TRBV29-1 and J usage is TRBJ2-2; 7 positions agree with TRBD1. The CDR3 is 13 amino acids. In germline, CDR1 is SQVTM, CDR2 ANQGSEA. V trimming: 6 bases; J trimming: 4 bases; junction bases outside the gene matches: 5. The CDR3 region is CSVRQGSTGELFF. The DNA for the CDR3 is TGCAGCGTGCGACAGGGAAGCACCGGGGAGCTGTTTTTT.

V and J are TRBV4-3 and TRBJ2-1, with 7 positions matching TRBD2. CDR1 and CDR2 (germline): LGHNA, YSLEER. This CDR3 region has 15 residues. J was trimmed by 8 bases and V by 0 bases; bases with no gene match: 7. CDR3 sequence: CASSQERAGSYEQFF. CDR3 coding DNA: TGCGCCAGCAGCCAAGAACGAGCGGGGAGCTATGAGCAGTTCTTC.